This TCR beta chain was captured by sequencing in a study of CD8+ T cells in alopecia areata. Overall study results and limits: Among the top 100, expanded CD8+ clones were significantly decreased by tofacitinib, as was scalp clonality. Especially in alopecia totalis/universalis, lesional scalp showed greater clonality than normal scalp did. Besides other cells, scalp samples also yield sequences of resident alphabeta T cells from normal skin.

CDR3 length: 14 residues. Looked up from germline, CDR1 is MNHEY and CDR2 is SMNVEV (reference sequence). V was pared by 2 bases and J by 0 bases, with 6 bases between. This sample's treatment: oral pan-JAK inhibitor, 5-10 mg twice daily. Lesional scalp punch biopsies and peripheral blood came from alopecia areata patients. This clone was counted a single time. Antigen specificity is unknown. TCR sequencing used cDNA made by reverse transcription of extracted RNA. Measured with immunoSEQ multiplex PCR; TCRdb has only the in-frame clones, and not every one. The sample lists 75,000 to 80,000 clones, around 67% occurring once.

This TCR was sampled from a human donor with alopecia areata. The chain has TRBV27 and TRBJ2-3; D possibly corresponds to TRBD1 (5 bases). The source was CD8+ T cells sorted from blood, collected at week 24, from a patient treated with tofacitinib. CDR3 coding DNA: TGTGCCAGCAGTTTAGACAGTAGCACAGATACGCAGTATTTT. Amino acids: CASSLDSSTDTQYF.